These T cell receptor beta chains were read from a single sample in a study of T cell responses to AZD1222 COVID-19 vaccine. Some clones are missing from TCRdb's copy, which holds only in-frame ones; the method was immunoSEQ multiplex PCR. The data contain about 100,000 clones, 80% to 90% of them singletons. This specimen consisted of peripheral blood, obtained on day 0 of AZD1222 vaccination. The receptors shown here come from an adult in good health. CDR3s include the opening cysteine and the closing phenylalanine or tryptophan. Each record gives: V gene, clone size, J gene, D gene, CDR3 DNA, CDR3 protein. D genes are given only for firm matches. Clone size is given for some rows only: seen once, a few or many times, or a class if the clone is expanded.

TRBV12-5	.	TRBJ2-2	.	TGTGCTAGTGGTTTGGGACAACCGAACACCGGGGAGCTGTTTTTT	CASGLGQPNTGELFF
TRBV6-6	.	TRBJ1-3	.	TGTGCCAGCACTAAGCGGGACTCTGGAAACACCATATATTTT	CASTKRDSGNTIYF
TRBV12-3/TRBV12-4	once	TRBJ2-7	.	TGTGCCAGCAGTTTGAACTACGAGCAGTACTTC	CASSLNYEQYF
TRBV7-3	.	TRBJ2-3	.	TGTGCCAGCAGCTTACAGGGCCCACCGAGCACAGATACGCAGTATTTT	CASSLQGPPSTDTQYF
TRBV5-1	.	TRBJ2-1	TRBD1	TGCGCCAGCAGCCGCGGACAGGTGGCCTACAATGAGCAGTTCTTC	CASSRGQVAYNEQFF
TRBV6-5	.	TRBJ2-7	.	TGTGCCAGCAGAGCCACCCGGGACCCCTACGAGCAGTACTTC	CASRATRDPYEQYF
TRBV2	.	TRBJ1-6	.	TGTGCCAGCAGCCCACGAGGGGACGCCCGGAATTCACCCCTCCACTTT	CASSPRGDARNSPLHF
TRBV7-9	.	TRBJ1-5	.	TGTGCCAGCAGCCACGGTTATAGCAATCAGCCCCAGCATTTT	CASSHGYSNQPQHF
TRBV19	.	TRBJ1-3	TRBD1	TGTGCCAGTAGTCCCATGACCGGGACAGAGAACTCTGGAAACACCATATATTTT	CASSPMTGTENSGNTIYF
TRBV25-1	once	TRBJ2-7	.	TGTGCCAGCAGTCCCTGGGGAGACGAGCAGTACTTC	CASSPWGDEQYF
TRBV11-3	.	TRBJ2-5	TRBD2	TGTGCCAGCAGCCGGACTAGCGAGGGAGAGACCCAGTACTTC	CASSRTSEGETQYF
TRBV7-9	.	TRBJ2-7	TRBD2	TGTGCCAGCAGCCGGGGGGGCACAAAGGGCTACGAGCAGTACTTC	CASSRGGTKGYEQYF
TRBV9	once	TRBJ1-2	TRBD1	TGTGCCAGCAGCGTAGCCAGGGGGCTTGACTATGGCTACACCTTC	CASSVARGLDYGYTF
TRBV21-1	.	TRBJ1-1	.	TGTGCCAGCAGCACCAAGACAGGGGGCATGGGGACTGAAGCTTTCTTT	CASSTKTGGMGTEAFF
TRBV5-1	.	TRBJ2-5	.	TGCGCCAGCAGCCCCAGGGGGGCTGCAGGAGAGACCCAGTACTTC	CASSPRGAAGETQYF
TRBV7-9	.	TRBJ2-1	TRBD2	TGTGCCAGCAGCTCCCTGGCTAGCGGGAGTGGTTACAATGAGCAGTTCTTC	CASSSLASGSGYNEQFF
TRBV7-6	.	TRBJ2-7	.	TGTGCCAGCAGCCCTGGGACTGCCGCCTACGAGCAGTACTTC	CASSPGTAAYEQYF
TRBV10-2	.	TRBJ1-4	TRBD1	TGCGCCAGCAGTGATGCGACAGGGATTTCGGAACTGTTTTTT	CASSDATGISELFF
TRBV7-2	.	TRBJ1-5	TRBD1	TGTGCCAGCAGCTTATTTCGGGACAGAGATCAGCCCCAGCATTTT	CASSLFRDRDQPQHF
TRBV7-3	.	TRBJ1-1	TRBD1	TGTGCCAGCAGCTACAACCCGGGACAGGGTAGCACTGAAGCTTTCTTT	CASSYNPGQGSTEAFF
TRBV3-1/TRBV3-2	.	TRBJ2-7	TRBD2	TGTGCCAGCAGCCAAGGGGCTAGCGGACGGTCCTACGAGCAGTACTTC	CASSQGASGRSYEQYF
TRBV27	.	TRBJ1-5	.	TGTGCCAGCAGGACGAGCGTCAATCAGCCCCAGCATTTT	CASRTSVNQPQHF